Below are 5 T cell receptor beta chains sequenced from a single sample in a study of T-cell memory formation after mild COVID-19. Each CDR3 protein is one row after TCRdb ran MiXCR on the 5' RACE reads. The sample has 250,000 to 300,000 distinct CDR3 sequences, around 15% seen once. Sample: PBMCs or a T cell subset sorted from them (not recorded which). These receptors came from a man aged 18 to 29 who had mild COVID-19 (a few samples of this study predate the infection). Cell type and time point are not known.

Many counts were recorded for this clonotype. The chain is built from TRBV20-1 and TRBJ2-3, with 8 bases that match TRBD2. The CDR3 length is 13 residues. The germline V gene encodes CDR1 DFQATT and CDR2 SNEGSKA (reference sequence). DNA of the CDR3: TGCAGGCCAGGAGCGGGGGACACAGATACGCAGTATTTT. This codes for CRPGAGDTDTQYF.

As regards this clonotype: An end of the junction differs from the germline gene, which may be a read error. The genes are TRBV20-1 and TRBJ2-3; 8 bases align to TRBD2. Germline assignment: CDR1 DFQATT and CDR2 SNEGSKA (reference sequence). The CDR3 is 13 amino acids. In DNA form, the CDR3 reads TGCAGTGCCAGAGGCGGGGGGCTAAATACGCAGTATTTT. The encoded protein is CSARGGGLNTQYF.

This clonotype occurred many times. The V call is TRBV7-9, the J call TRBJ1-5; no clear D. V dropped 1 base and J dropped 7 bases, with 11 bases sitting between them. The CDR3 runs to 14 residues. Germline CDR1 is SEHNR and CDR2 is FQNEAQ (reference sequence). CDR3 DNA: TGTGCCAGCAGCTTAGTAGGCAGTTCCCAGCCCCAGCATTTT. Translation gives CASSLVGSSQPQHF.

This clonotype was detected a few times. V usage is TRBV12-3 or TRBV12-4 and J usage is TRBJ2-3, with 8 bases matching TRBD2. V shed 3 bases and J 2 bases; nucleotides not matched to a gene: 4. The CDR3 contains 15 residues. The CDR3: CASSLNGGATDTQYF. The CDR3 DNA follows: TGTGCCAGCAGTTTGAACGGGGGGGCCACAGATACGCAGTATTTT.

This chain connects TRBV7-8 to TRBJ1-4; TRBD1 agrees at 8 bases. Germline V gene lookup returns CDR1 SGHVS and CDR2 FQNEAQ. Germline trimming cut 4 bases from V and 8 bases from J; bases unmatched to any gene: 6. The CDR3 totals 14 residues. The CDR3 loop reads CASSSTGALEKLFF. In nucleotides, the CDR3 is TGTGCCAGCAGCTCGACAGGGGCACTAGAAAAACTGTTTTTT.